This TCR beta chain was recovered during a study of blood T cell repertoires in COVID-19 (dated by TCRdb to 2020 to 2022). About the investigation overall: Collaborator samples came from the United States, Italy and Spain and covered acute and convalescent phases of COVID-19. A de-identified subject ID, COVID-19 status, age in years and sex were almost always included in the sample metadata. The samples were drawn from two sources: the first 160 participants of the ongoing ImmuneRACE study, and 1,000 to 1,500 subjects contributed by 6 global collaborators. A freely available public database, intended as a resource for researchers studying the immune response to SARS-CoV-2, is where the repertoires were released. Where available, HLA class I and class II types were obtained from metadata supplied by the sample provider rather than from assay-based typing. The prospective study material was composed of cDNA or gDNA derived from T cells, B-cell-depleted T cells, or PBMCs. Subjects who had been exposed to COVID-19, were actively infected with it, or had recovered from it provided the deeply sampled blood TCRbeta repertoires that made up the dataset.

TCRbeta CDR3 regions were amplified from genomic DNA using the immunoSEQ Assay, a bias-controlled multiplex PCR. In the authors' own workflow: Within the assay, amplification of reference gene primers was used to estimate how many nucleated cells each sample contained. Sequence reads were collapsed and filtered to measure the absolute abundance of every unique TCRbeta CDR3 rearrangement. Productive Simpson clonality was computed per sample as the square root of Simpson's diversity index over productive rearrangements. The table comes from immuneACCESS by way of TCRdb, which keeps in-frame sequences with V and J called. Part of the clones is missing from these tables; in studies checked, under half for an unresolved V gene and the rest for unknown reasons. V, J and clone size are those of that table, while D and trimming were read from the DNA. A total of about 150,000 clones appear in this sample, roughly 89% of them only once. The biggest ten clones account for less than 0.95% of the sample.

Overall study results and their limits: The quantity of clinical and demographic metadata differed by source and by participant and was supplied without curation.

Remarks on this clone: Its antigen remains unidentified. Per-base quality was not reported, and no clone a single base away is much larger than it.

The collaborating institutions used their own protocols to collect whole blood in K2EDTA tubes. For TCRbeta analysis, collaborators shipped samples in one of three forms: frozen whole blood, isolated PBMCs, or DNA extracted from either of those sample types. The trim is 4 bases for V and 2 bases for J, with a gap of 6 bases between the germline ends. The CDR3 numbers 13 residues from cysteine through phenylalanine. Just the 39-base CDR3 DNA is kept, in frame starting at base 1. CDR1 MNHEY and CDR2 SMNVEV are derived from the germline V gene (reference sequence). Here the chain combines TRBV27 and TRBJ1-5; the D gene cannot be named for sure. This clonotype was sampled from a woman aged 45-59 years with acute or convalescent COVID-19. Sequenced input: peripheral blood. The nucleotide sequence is TGTGCCAGCAGTTGGTCGGGCAATCAGCCCCAGCATTTT. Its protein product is CASSWSGNQPQHF.